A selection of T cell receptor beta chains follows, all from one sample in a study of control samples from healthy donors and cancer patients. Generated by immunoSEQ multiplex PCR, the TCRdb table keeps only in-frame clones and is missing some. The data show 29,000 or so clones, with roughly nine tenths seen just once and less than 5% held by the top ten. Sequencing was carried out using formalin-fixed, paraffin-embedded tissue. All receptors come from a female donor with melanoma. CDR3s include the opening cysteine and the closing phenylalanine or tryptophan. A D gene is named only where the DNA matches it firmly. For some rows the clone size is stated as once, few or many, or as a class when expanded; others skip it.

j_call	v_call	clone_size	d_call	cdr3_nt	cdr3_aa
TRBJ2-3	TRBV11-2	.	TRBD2	TGTGCCAGCAGCTCGAGGAGAGTGGGAGGGCTCACAGATACGCAGTATTTT	CASSSRRVGGLTDTQYF
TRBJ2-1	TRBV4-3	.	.	TGCGCCAGCAGCCAAGACGGACTAATAAACAATGAGCAGTTCTTC	CASSQDGLINNEQFF
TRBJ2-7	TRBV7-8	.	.	TGTGCCAGCAGCCCAATCCGGAGCAGAGGGGTAGGGGCCGAGCAGTACTTC	CASSPIRSRGVGAEQYF
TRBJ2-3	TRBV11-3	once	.	TGTGCCAGCAGCCCCCGCCTCGGTTCGTGGGATACGCAGTATTTT	CASSPRLGSWDTQYF
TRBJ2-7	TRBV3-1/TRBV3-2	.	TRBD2	TGTGCCAGCAGCCCCGGGAGGAGGTACGAGCAGTACTTC	CASSPGRRYEQYF
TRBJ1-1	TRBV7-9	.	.	TGTGCCAGCAGCTTAGGGGGGGGCTTGGGCACTGAAGCTTTCTTT	CASSLGGGLGTEAFF
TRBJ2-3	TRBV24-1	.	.	TGTGCCACCAGTGATTTGGGCGAAGATACGCAGTATTTT	CATSDLGEDTQYF
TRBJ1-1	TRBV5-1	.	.	TGCGCCAGCAGCAGGTGGGGGACACAGAACACTGAAGCTTTCTTT	CASSRWGTQNTEAFF
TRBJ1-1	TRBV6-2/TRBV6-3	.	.	TGTGCCAGCAGTTACCCCCGTTCAGGGCTGAGCACTGAAGCTTTCTTT	CASSYPRSGLSTEAFF
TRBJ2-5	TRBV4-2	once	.	TGTGCCAGCAGCAATGGGGACTTGCGGGAGACCCAGTACTTC	CASSNGDLRETQYF
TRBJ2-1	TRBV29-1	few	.	TGCAGCGTTAAACAGGGCGGCGACAGTTTTGAGCAGTTCTTC	CSVKQGGDSFEQFF
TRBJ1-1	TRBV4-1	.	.	TGCGCCAGCAGCCAAGACTTATCTGAAGCTTTCTTT	CASSQDLSEAFF
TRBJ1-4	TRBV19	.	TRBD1	TGTGCCAGTAGTACACGACAGGGCCGGCGATCTGAAAAACTGTTTTTT	CASSTRQGRRSEKLFF
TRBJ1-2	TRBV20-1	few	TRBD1	TGCAGTACAGGGGGCGTAGATGGCTACACCTTC	CSTGGVDGYTF
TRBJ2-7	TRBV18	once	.	TGTGCCAGCTCACCACAGGGGCGGTTGGGCGAGCAGTACTTC	CASSPQGRLGEQYF
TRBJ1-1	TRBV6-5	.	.	TGTGCCAGCATCTCGGGCCGGCTGAACACTGAAGCTTTCTTT	CASISGRLNTEAFF
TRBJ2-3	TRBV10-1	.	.	TGCGCCAGCAGTGAGAGGCGGGCGGGAGATACGCAGTATTTT	CASSERRAGDTQYF
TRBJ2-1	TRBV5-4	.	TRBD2	TGTGCCAGCAGCCCAGCGGGAGACGCCTACAATGAGCAGTTCTTC	CASSPAGDAYNEQFF
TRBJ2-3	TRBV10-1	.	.	TGCGCCAGCAGTGAGGAGGGCAGGGTGACAGATACGCAGTATTTT	CASSEEGRVTDTQYF
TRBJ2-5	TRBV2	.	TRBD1	TGTGCCAGCAGTGGGACGGACAGGGGGCGGGAGACCCAGTACTTC	CASSGTDRGRETQYF
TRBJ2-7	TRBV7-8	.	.	TGTGCCAGCAGCTTACTACAGACAATAGCCGCTAACGAGCAGTACTTC	CASSLLQTIAANEQYF
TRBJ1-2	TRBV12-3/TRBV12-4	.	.	TGTGCCAGCACCTCGGGACCGAGCTATGGCTACACCTTC	CASTSGPSYGYTF
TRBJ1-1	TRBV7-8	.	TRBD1	TGTGCCAGCAGCTCTAGGACAGGGGCCGGGGCTTTCTTT	CASSSRTGAGAFF
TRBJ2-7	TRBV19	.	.	TGTGCCAGTAGTATAAACTTCGGAGCGGTTCGCTACGAGCAGTACTTC	CASSINFGAVRYEQYF
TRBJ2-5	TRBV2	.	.	TGTGCCAGCAGTGAGGGCGCGGGGGCGCGAGAGACCCAGTACTTC	CASSEGAGARETQYF
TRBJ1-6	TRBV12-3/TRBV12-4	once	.	TGTGCCAGCAGCCAGGACAGATTTCGACCCCTCCACTTT	CASSQDRFRPLHF
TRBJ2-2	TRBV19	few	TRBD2	TGTGCCGTTCGGGCCAGCGGGAGGGCCAGTGGCACCGGGGAGCTGTTTTTT	CAVRASGRASGTGELFF